This passage covers 27 T cell receptor beta chains from one sample sequenced in a study of blood T cell repertoires in COVID-19. The table came from immunoSEQ multiplex PCR; TCRdb's copy has only in-frame clones and leaves some out. The sample includes approximately 240,000 clones, approximately 79% of them seen just once. The sample taken for sequencing was peripheral blood. Receptors originate from a woman aged 40 to 50 with active or convalescent COVID-19.

This chain uses TRBV28 with TRBJ2-7; D perhaps matches TRBD2 (7 bases). V lost 8 bases, J lost 6 bases, and 11 bases lay in between. The CDR3 is made up of 11 amino acids. CDR1 is MDHEN, CDR2 SYDVKM, per germline. This CDR3 reads CASGGAPEQYV. The CDR3 region has the DNA TGTGCCAGCGGGGGGGCCCCCGAGCAGTACGTC.

The chain links TRBV30 to TRBJ2-5; weak D call: TRBD2 (6 bases). Trimming took off 3 bases at V and 1 base at J, with 9 bases between the two ends. The CDR3 loop spans 13 amino acids. The germline V gene encodes CDR1 GTSNPN and CDR2 SVGIG (reference sequence). CDR3 amino acids: CAWSGGRQETQYF. CDR3 nucleotides: TGTGCCTGGAGCGGGGGACGCCAAGAGACCCAGTACTTC.

The CDR3 DNA follows: TGTGCCAGCAACCCGACAGGGGGCGTCTACGAGCAGTACTTC. Its translation: CASNPTGGVYEQYF. The chain has TRBV9 and TRBJ2-7; 10 bases fit TRBD1. This CDR3 spans 14 amino acids. CDR1 is SGDLS, CDR2 YYNGEE, per germline. With 6 bases clipped from V and 3 bases from J, the junction kept 6 bases outside the gene matches.

This clone appeared once. The chain combines TRBV5-5 with TRBJ2-7; D is perhaps TRBD2 (5 bases). Germline V lookup: CDR1 SGHKS, CDR2 YYEKEE (reference sequence). With 2 bases removed from V and 0 bases from J, the gap between germline ends came to 9 bases. This CDR3 has 14 residues. The CDR3 sequence is CASSLKEDSYEQYF. The CDR3 region has the DNA TGTGCCAGCAGCTTAAAGGAGGACTCCTACGAGCAGTACTTC.

V and J are TRBV12-3 or TRBV12-4 and TRBJ1-2; no clear D. The CDR3 consists of 13 residues. Trimming removed 3 bases at V and 2 bases at J, with 7 bases between. The DNA for the CDR3 is TGTGCCAGCAGTTTGAGGTTGAACTATGGCTACACCTTC. Its translation: CASSLRLNYGYTF.

This sequence joins TRBV5-1 and TRBJ2-4; TRBD2 aligns across 12 bases. CDR3 length: 16 amino acids. CDR1 SGHRS and CDR2 YFSETQ come from the germline V gene. The junction had 11 bases not matched to a gene; V was cut back by 4 bases and J by 9 bases. The CDR3 here is CASSPQASGGVVIQYF. CDR3 DNA sequence: TGCGCCAGCAGCCCGCAGGCTAGCGGGGGGGTAGTCATTCAGTACTTC.

This chain uses TRBV5-1 with TRBJ1-4, with 8 bases aligning to TRBD1. Trimming removed 0 bases from V and 5 bases from J; junction bases left unmatched: 0. The germline CDR1 and CDR2 sequences are SGHRS and YFSETQ. This CDR3 spans 14 amino acids. The CDR3 sequence: CASSLGTGNEKLFF. CDR3 coding DNA: TGCGCCAGCAGCTTGGGGACAGGGAATGAAAAACTGTTTTTT.

V is TRBV2 and J is TRBJ1-2, with a possible D match to TRBD1 (6 bases). Germline-derived CDR1 and CDR2 are SNHLY and FYNNEI. The ends were cut back, 8 bases at V and 4 bases at J, with 14 bases in the middle. The CDR3 covers 13 residues. In DNA, the CDR3 is TGTGCCAGCTATTGGGAGGGGGGCTATGGCTACACCTTC. Amino acid sequence: CASYWEGGYGYTF.

This chain links TRBV6-5 with TRBJ2-7, with TRBD2 matching 13 bases. V was clipped by 8 bases and J by 4 bases; unmatched bases: 2. Germline V gives CDR1 MNHEY, CDR2 SVGAGI. The CDR3 contains 13 residues. The CDR3 loop reads CASGLAGEYEQYF. The CDR3 DNA reads TGTGCCAGCGGACTAGCGGGGGAGTACGAGCAGTACTTC.

J is TRBJ1-1 and V is TRBV30; possibly TRBD1 for D (5 bases). V lost 4 bases and J 1 base, leaving 10 bases between the germline ends. CDR1 is GTSNPN, CDR2 SVGIG, per germline (reference sequence). The CDR3 loop spans 13 amino acids. The CDR3 protein is CAWKQDANTEAFF. In nucleotides, the CDR3 is TGTGCCTGGAAACAGGACGCGAACACTGAAGCTTTCTTT.

This chain links TRBV5-6 with TRBJ2-4; a possible D gene is TRBD1 (6 bases). CDR3 size: 15 residues. From germline, CDR1 is SGHDT and CDR2 YYEEEE. V shed 0 bases and J shed 2 bases, with 9 bases lying between them. CDR3 in DNA: TGTGCCAGCAGCTTGGACAGGGCGACCAAAAACATTCAGTACTTC. Translation: CASSLDRATKNIQYF.

The chain carries TRBV30 and TRBJ1-6, with a weak D call TRBD1 (5 bases). Germline V gene sequence: CDR1 GTSNPN, CDR2 SVGIG (reference sequence). V gave up 4 bases and J gave up 7 bases, with 11 bases separating them. This CDR3 region has 13 residues. CDR3 sequence reads: CAWKLQENSPLHF. For the CDR3, the DNA is TGTGCCTGGAAATTACAGGAAAATTCACCCCTCCACTTT. The complete variable domain, with remaining parts taken from reference TRBV30 and TRBJ1-6, reads SQTIHQWPATLVQPVGSPLSLECTVEGTSNPNLYWYRQAAGRGLQLLFYSVGIGQISSEVPQNLSASRPQDRQFILSSKKLLLSDSGFYLCAWKLQENSPLHFGNGTRLTVT.

The gene calls are TRBV18 and TRBJ1-1; D perhaps matches TRBD1 (5 bases). This CDR3 comprises 16 residues. Per germline, CDR1 KGHSH and CDR2 LQKENI. The V end lost 1 base, the J end lost 0 bases, and 12 bases lay between the germline ends. The CDR3: CASSPQTSGLNTEAFF. The CDR3 DNA sequence: TGTGCCAGCTCACCACAAACCTCAGGGTTGAACACTGAAGCTTTCTTT.

V is TRBV11-2 and J is TRBJ1-1, with 7 bases aligning to TRBD1. After removal of 1 base from V and 3 bases from J, the junction contained 2 bases not matched to a gene. This CDR3 comprises 14 residues. Germline CDR1 is SGHAT and CDR2 is FQNNGV. In DNA form, the CDR3 reads TGTGCCAGCAGCTTAGGACAGGGCTACACTGAAGCTTTCTTT. Translated, it gives CASSLGQGYTEAFF.

The chain carries TRBV7-8 and TRBJ1-1; 9 nucleotides match TRBD1. Germline CDR1 SGHVS, CDR2 FQNEAQ. This CDR3 region has 15 residues. Germline trimming cut 4 bases from V and 7 bases from J; bases unmatched to any gene: 10. The CDR3 nucleotides are TGTGCCAGCAGCTCACCCGAGAGGGGACAGGGTGAAGCTTTCTTT. This codes for CASSSPERGQGEAFF. Supplemented by reference TRBV7-8 and TRBJ1-1, the full variable domain reads GAGVSQSPRYKVAKRGQDVALRCDPISGHVSLFWYQQALGQGPEFLTYFQNEAQLDKSGLPSDRFFAERPEGSVSTLKIQRTQQEDSAVYLCASSSPERGQGEAFFGQGTRLTVV.

The rearrangement joins TRBV7-9 to TRBJ1-1; the D is unclear. The germline gives CDR1 SEHNR, CDR2 FQNEAQ (reference sequence). V was clipped by 5 bases and J by 5 bases, with 6 bases between them. The CDR3 runs 11 residues. The CDR3 DNA follows: TGTGCCAGCAGCCCGAGGACTGAAGCTTTCTTT. Its protein is CASSPRTEAFF.

CDR3 bases: TGTGCCAGCAGACCCGAGGACAGGGGCAATCAGCCCCAGCATTTT. Amino acid sequence: CASRPEDRGNQPQHF. V is TRBV6-5 and J is TRBJ1-5, with TRBD1 matching over 8 bases. Germline V gives CDR1 MNHEY, CDR2 SVGAGI. After removal of 6 bases from V and 2 bases from J, the junction contained 6 bases not matched to a gene. The CDR3 extends over 15 amino acids.

The chain joins TRBV5-1 to TRBJ2-1, with 12 bases aligning to TRBD1. Germline loops: CDR1 SGHRS, CDR2 YFSETQ. The CDR3 contains 16 residues. With V trimmed by 3 bases and J by 5 bases, 6 bases remained unmatched. The CDR3 is CASSWGDRGLNNEQFF. CDR3 DNA sequence: TGCGCCAGCAGCTGGGGGGACAGGGGGCTCAACAATGAGCAGTTCTTC.

This clone was picked up one time. This chain connects TRBV19 to TRBJ2-2; a possible D gene is TRBD2 (6 bases). The CDR3 loop spans 16 amino acids. Trimming pared 1 base from V and 1 base from J, leaving 10 bases between. The germline CDR1 and CDR2 sequences are LNHDA and SQIVND (reference sequence). As DNA, the CDR3 is TGTGCCAGTAGTATAGGCGGGACGGTGAACACCGGGGAGCTGTTTTTT. This translates into CASSIGGTVNTGELFF.

This clone has a handful of counts. The chain couples TRBV11-3 to TRBJ2-3; TRBD2 agrees at 7 bases. Germline CDR1 is SGHNT and CDR2 is YENEEA. Germline trimming cut 3 bases from V and 4 bases from J; bases unmatched to any gene: 4. This CDR3 contains 14 residues. The CDR3 region is CASSLGGESDTQYF. CDR3 bases: TGTGCCAGCAGCTTGGGGGGGGAATCAGATACGCAGTATTTT.

This CDR3 is CATSREGRRPTGELFF. CDR3 nucleotides: TGTGCCACCAGCAGAGAGGGCAGGAGGCCCACCGGGGAGCTGTTTTTT. This chain joins TRBV15 and TRBJ2-2; D is perhaps TRBD2 (5 bases). The germline V gene encodes CDR1 LNHNV and CDR2 YYDKDF (reference sequence). V gave up 0 bases and J gave up 4 bases, with 12 bases separating them. This CDR3 has 16 amino acids.

The rearrangement joins TRBV7-3 to TRBJ2-7, with 15 bases identical to TRBD2. Germline loops: CDR1 SGHTA, CDR2 FQGTGA. The CDR3 is 18 amino acids. V lost 5 bases to trimming and J lost 6 bases; unmatched junction nucleotides: 14. The CDR3 coding sequence is TGTGCCAGCAGCCACGCAAATGGACTAGCGGGGGGGCGTGTCGAGCAGTACGTC. Its protein product is CASSHANGLAGGRVEQYV.

The chain is built from TRBV9 and TRBJ2-3, with 9 bases that match TRBD2. In germline, CDR1 is SGDLS, CDR2 YYNGEE. V gave up 0 bases and J gave up 3 bases; unmatched junction bases: 8. CDR3 length equals 17 residues. CDR3 protein: CASSVVGGGALTDTQYF. The CDR3 nucleotides are TGTGCCAGCAGCGTAGTCGGCGGGGGGGCGCTGACAGATACGCAGTATTTT.

The chain has TRBV9 and TRBJ1-6; D remains ambiguous. V gave up 3 bases and J gave up 6 bases, with 4 bases separating them. Per the germline V gene, CDR1 is SGDLS and CDR2 is YYNGEE. The CDR3 totals 12 residues. CDR3 sequence reads: CASSASNSPLHF. The CDR3 coding sequence is TGTGCCAGCAGCGCCAGTAATTCACCCCTCCACTTT.

This chain joins TRBV27 and TRBJ1-2, with 7 positions matching TRBD1. There are 16 residues in the CDR3. V shed 0 bases, J shed 5 bases, and the junction held 9 bases outside the gene matches. From germline, CDR1 is MNHEY and CDR2 SMNVEV (reference sequence). CDR3 sequence: CASSLSTTGRGYGYTF. CDR3 in DNA: TGTGCCAGCAGTTTATCGACGACAGGGAGAGGGTATGGCTACACCTTC.

The genes are TRBV10-2 and TRBJ2-2; D is possibly TRBD1 (6 bases). This CDR3 contains 13 residues. With 5 bases removed from V and 6 bases from J, the gap between germline ends came to 10 bases. From germline, CDR1 is WSHSY and CDR2 SAAADI. The CDR3 region is CASSHRDAGELFF. The CDR3 coding sequence is TGCGCCAGCAGTCACAGGGACGCCGGGGAGCTGTTTTTT.

This clone showed up just once. The CDR3 region has the DNA TGTGCCAGCAGCCCTTTTCGGGGGGCTAGCACAGATACGCAGTATTTT. Translating it yields CASSPFRGASTDTQYF. The genes are TRBV6-4 and TRBJ2-3; TRBD2 is a possible D gene (7 bases). Germline assignment: CDR1 MRHNA and CDR2 SNTAGT. V was trimmed by 6 bases and J by 0 bases, leaving 16 bases between them. The length of the CDR3 is 16 residues.